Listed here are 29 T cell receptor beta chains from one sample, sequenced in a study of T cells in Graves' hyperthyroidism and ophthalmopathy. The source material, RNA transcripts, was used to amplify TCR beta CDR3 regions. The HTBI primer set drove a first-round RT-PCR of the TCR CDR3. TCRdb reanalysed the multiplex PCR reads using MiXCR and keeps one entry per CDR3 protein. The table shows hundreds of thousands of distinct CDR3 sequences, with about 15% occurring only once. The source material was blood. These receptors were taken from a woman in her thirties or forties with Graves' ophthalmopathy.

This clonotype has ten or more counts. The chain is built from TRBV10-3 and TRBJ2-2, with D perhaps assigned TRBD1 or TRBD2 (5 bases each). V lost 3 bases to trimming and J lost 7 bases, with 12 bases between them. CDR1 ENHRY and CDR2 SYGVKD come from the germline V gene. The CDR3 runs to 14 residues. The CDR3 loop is CAISDAGTSGELFF. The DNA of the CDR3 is TGTGCCATCAGTGATGCAGGGACGAGCGGGGAGCTGTTTTTT.

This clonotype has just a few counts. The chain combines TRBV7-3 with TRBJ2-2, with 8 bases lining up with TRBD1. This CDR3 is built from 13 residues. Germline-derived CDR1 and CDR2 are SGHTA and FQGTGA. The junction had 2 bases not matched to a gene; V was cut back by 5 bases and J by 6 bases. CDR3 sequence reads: CASSPGGAGELFF. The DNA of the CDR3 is TGTGCCAGCAGCCCAGGGGGCGCCGGGGAGCTGTTTTTT.

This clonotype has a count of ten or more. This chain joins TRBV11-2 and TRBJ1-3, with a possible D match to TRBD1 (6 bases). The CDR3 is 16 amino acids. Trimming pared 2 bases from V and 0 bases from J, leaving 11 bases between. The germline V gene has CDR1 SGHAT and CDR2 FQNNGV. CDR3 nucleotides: TGTGCCAGCAGCTTATGGACAGCGAGCTCTGGAAACACCATATATTTT. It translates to CASSLWTASSGNTIYF.

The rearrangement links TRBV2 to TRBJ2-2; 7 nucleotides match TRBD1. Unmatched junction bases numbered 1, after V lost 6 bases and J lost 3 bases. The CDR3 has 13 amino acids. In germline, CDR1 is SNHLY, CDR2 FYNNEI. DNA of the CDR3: TGTGCCAGCAGCGGACAGGACACCGGGGAGCTGTTTTTT. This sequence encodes CASSGQDTGELFF.

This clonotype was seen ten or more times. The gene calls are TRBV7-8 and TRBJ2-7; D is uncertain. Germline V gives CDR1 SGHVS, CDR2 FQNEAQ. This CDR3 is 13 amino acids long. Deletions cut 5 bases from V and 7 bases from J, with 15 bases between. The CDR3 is CASSRLPEREQYF. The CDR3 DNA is TGTGCCAGCAGCCGCCTCCCGGAGCGTGAGCAGTACTTC.

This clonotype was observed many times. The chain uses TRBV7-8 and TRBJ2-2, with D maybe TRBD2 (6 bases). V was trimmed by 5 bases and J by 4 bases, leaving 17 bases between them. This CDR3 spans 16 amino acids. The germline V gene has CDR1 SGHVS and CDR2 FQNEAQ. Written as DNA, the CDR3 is TGTGCCAGCAGCGAACTAGCCTCCTACGGCACCGGGGAGCTGTTTTTT. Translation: CASSELASYGTGELFF.

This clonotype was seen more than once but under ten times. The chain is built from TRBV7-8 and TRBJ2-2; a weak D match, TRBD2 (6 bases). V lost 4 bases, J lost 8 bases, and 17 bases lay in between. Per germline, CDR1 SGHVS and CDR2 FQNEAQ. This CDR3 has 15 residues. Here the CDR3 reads CASSSAGTALGELFF. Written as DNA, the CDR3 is TGTGCCAGCAGCTCAGCCGGGACTGCCTTGGGGGAGCTGTTTTTT.

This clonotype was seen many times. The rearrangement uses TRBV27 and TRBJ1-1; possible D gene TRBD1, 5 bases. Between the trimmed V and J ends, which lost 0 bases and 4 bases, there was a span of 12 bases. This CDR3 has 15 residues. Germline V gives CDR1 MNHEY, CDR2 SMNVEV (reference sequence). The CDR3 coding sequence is TGTGCCAGCAGTTTATCCGAGGCAGGGTTCACTGAAGCTTTCTTT. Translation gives CASSLSEAGFTEAFF.

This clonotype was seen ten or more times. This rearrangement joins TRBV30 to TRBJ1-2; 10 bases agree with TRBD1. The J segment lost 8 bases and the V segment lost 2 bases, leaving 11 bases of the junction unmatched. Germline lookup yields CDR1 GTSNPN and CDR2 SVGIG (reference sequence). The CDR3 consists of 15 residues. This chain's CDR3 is CAWSPGTGEDTGYTF. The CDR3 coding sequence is TGTGCCTGGAGTCCGGGGACAGGGGAGGATACAGGCTACACCTTC.

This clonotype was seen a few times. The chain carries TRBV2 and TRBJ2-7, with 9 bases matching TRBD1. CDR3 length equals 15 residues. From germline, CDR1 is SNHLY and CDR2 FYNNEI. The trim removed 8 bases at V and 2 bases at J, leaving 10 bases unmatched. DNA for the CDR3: TGTGCCAGCCGCAAAGCCGGGACAGGGACCTACGAGCAGTACTTC. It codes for CASRKAGTGTYEQYF.

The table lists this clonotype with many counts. The CDR3 coding sequence is TGTGCCAGCTGTCCCTGGGGAGAGCCCCAGCATTTT. It specifies CASCPWGEPQHF. This chain connects TRBV28 to TRBJ1-5; D is unclear. There are 12 residues in the CDR3. Germline CDR1 is MDHEN and CDR2 is SYDVKM. V was cut by 8 bases and J by 8 bases, with 13 bases left in between.

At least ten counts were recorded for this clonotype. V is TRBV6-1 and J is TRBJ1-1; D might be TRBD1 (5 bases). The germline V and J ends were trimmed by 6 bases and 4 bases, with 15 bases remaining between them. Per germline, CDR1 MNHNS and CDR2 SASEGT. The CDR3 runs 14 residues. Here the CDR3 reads CASSTTSGFTEAFF. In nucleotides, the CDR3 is TGTGCCAGCAGCACAACCTCAGGGTTCACTGAAGCTTTCTTT.

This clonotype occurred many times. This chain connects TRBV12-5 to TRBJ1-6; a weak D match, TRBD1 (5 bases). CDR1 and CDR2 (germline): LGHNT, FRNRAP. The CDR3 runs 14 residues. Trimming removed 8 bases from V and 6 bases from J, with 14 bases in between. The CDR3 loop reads CASRRQGTNSPLHF. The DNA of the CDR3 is TGTGCTAGTCGGCGCCAGGGCACTAATTCACCCCTCCACTTT.

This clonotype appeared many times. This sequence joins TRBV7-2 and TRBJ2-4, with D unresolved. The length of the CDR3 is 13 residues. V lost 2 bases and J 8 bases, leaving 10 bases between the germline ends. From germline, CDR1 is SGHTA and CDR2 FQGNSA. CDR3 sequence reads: CASSLSPRHIQYF. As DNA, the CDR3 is TGTGCCAGCAGCTTATCGCCCCGGCACATTCAGTACTTC.

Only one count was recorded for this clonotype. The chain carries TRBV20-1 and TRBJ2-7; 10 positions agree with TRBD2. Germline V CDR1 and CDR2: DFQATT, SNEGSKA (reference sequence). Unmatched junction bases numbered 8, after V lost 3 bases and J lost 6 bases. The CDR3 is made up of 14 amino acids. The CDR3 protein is CSARRAGGPVEQYF. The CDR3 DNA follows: TGCAGTGCTAGGAGAGCGGGGGGGCCCGTCGAGCAGTACTTC.

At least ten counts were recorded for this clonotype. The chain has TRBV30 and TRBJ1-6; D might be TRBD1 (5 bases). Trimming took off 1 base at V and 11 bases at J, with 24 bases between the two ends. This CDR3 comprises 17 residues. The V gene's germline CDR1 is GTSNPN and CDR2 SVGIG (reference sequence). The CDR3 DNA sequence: TGTGCCTGGAGTGGGGGACGTGAATTGTGGTTCGGGCCACCCCTCCACTTT. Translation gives CAWSGGRELWFGPPLHF.

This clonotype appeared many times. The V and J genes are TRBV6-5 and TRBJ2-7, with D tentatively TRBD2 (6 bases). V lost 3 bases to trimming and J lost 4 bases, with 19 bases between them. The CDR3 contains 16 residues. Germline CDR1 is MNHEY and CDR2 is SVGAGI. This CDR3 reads CASSYSSIAAEYEQYF. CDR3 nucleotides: TGTGCCAGCAGTTATTCCTCCATAGCGGCCGAATACGAGCAGTACTTC.

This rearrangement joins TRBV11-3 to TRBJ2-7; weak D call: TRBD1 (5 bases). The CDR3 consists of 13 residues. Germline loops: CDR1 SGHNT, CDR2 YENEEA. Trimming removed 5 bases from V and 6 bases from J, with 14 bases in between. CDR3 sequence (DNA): TGTGCCAGCAGCCCTGGGGCGGTCCGCGAGCAGTACTTC. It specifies CASSPGAVREQYF.

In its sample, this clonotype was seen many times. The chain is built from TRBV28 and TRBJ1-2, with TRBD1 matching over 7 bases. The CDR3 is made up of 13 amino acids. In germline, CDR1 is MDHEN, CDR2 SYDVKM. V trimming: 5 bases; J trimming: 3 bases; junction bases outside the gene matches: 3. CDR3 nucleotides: TGTGCCAGCAGTACAGGGGAGGACTATGGCTACACCTTC. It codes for CASSTGEDYGYTF.

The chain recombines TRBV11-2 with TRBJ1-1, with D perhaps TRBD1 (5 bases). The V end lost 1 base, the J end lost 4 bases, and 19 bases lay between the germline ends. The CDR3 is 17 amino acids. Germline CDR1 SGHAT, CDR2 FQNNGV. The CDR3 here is CASSLGPIVSGGTEAFF. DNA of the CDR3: TGTGCCAGCAGCTTAGGACCGATTGTCTCCGGGGGCACTGAAGCTTTCTTT.

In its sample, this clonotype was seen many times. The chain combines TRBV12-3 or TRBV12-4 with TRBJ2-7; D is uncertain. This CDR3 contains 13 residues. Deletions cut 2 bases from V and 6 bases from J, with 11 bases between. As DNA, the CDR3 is TGTGCCAGCAGTTTATTGCAGAAGGGCGAGCAGTACTTC. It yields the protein CASSLLQKGEQYF.

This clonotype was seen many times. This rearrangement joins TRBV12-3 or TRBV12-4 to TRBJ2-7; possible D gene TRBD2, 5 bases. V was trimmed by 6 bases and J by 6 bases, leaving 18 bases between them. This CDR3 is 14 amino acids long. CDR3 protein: CASSPWTPMSEQYF. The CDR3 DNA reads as TGTGCCAGCAGCCCATGGACTCCTATGTCCGAGCAGTACTTC.

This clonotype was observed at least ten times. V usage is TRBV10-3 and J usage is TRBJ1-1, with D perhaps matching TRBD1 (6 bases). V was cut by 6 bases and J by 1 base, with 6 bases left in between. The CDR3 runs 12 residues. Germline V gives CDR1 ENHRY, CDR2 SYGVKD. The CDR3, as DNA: TGTGCCATCAGACAGGGGAACACTGAAGCTTTCTTT. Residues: CAIRQGNTEAFF.

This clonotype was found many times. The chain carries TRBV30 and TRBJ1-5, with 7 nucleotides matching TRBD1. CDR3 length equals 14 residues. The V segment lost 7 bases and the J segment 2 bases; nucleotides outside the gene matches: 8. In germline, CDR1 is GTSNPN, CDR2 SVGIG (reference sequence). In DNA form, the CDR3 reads TGTGCCTATGAGACAGGGAGCGGCAATCAGCCCCAGCATTTT. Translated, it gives CAYETGSGNQPQHF.

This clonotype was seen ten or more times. This CDR3 is CASSLGGRRYQETQYF. CDR3 nucleotide sequence: TGTGCCAGCAGCTTAGGGGGCAGGCGGTACCAAGAGACCCAGTACTTC. V usage is TRBV11-2 and J usage is TRBJ2-5; a possible D gene is TRBD1 (5 bases). The CDR3 sequence is 16 residues long. Germline-derived CDR1 and CDR2 are SGHAT and FQNNGV. Trimming removed 1 base at V and 0 bases at J, with 12 bases between.

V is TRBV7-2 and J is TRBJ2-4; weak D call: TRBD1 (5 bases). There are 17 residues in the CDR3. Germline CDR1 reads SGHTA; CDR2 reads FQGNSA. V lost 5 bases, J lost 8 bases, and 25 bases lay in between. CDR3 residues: CASSPTPIPGRLDIQYF. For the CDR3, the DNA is TGTGCCAGCAGCCCAACACCCATCCCAGGGCGATTGGACATTCAGTACTTC.

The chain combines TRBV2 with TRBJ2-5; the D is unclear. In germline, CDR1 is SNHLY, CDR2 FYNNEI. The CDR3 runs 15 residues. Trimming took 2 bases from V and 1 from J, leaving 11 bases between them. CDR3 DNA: TGTGCCAGCAGTGAATTCCAGTGGTTCCAAGAGACCCAGTACTTC. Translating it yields CASSEFQWFQETQYF.

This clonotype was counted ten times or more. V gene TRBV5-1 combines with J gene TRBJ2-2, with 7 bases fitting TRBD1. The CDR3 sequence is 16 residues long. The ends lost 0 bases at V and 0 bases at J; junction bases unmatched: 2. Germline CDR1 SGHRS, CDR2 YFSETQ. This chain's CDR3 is CASSLAGTANTGELFF. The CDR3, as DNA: TGCGCCAGCAGCTTGGCAGGGACAGCGAACACCGGGGAGCTGTTTTTT.

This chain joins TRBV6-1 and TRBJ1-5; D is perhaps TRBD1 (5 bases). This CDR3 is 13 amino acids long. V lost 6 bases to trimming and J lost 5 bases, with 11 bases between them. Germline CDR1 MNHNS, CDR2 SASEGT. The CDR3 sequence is CASRGLGDQPQHF. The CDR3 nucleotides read TGTGCCAGCAGGGGGCTAGGGGATCAGCCCCAGCATTTT.